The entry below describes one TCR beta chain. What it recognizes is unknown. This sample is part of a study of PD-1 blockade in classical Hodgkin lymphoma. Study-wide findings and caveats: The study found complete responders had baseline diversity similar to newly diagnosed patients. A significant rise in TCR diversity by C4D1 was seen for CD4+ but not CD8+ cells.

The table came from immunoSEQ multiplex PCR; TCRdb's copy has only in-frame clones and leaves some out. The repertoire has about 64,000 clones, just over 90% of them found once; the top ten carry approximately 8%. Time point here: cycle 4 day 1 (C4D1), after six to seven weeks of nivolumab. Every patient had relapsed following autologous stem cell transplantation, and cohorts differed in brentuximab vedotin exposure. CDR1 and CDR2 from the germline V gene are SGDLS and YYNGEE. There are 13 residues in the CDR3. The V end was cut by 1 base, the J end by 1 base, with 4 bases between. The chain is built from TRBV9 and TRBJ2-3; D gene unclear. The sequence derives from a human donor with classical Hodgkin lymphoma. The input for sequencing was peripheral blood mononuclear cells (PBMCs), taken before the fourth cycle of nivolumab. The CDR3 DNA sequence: TGTGCCAGCAGCGTACAGGGCACAGATACGCAGTATTTT. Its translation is CASSVQGTDTQYF.